Following are 8 T cell receptor beta chains from one sample sequenced in a study of neurological immune-mediated disorders. TCRdb ran MiXCR on the 5' RACE reads and lists one entry per CDR3 protein. The repertoire holds under 80,000 distinct CDR3 sequences, 4% to 5.5% seen once, with less than 3.5% in the top ten. Sequences were obtained from PBMCs. These receptors all come from a woman between 50 and 59 years old with multiple sclerosis.

This clonotype appeared many times. The V gene is TRBV12-3 or TRBV12-4, the J gene TRBJ1-2, with unresolved D. The V and J ends lost 1 base and 4 bases respectively, with 7 bases between them. The CDR3 extends over 13 amino acids. CDR3 DNA sequence: TGTGCCAGCAGTTTAGAGGCAGTCTATGGCTACACCTTC. This translates into CASSLEAVYGYTF.

This clonotype was found many times. J is TRBJ2-5 and V is TRBV4-3, with TRBD1 matching 8 bases. Trimming at V came to 2 bases and at J to 9 bases, leaving 11 bases not matched to a gene. The CDR3 has 15 amino acids. Germline V gene lookup returns CDR1 LGHNA and CDR2 YSLEER. The CDR3 DNA reads as TGCGCCAGCAGCCAATCAACAGGGGGGTTTGGGGCCCAGTACTTC. Its translation: CASSQSTGGFGAQYF.

This clonotype was counted at least ten times. J is TRBJ2-1 and V is TRBV4-2, with 9 bases matching TRBD2. Germline V gene data show CDR1 as LGHNA and CDR2 as YNFKEQ. CDR3 size: 15 residues. J lost 7 bases, V lost 0 bases, and 4 bases had no gene match. The CDR3 coding sequence is TGTGCCAGCAGCCAAGAGGGCGGGGGGGGAAATGAGCAGTTCTTC. Translation gives CASSQEGGGGNEQFF.

This clonotype was picked up many times. The rearrangement links TRBV7-2 to TRBJ2-7, with 10 nucleotides matching TRBD1. V gave up 3 bases and J gave up 5 bases; unmatched junction bases: 10. In germline, CDR1 is SGHTA, CDR2 FQGNSA. The CDR3 contains 16 residues. This chain's CDR3 is CASSFNTGTGANEQYF. The CDR3 bases are TGTGCCAGCAGCTTTAACACCGGGACAGGGGCTAACGAGCAGTACTTC.

In its sample, this clonotype was seen many times. The CDR3 DNA reads as TGTGCCAGCAGCTTAACGGGGGCCCTCTATGGCTACACCTTC. Its protein product is CASSLTGALYGYTF. This chain joins TRBV7-2 and TRBJ1-2; D possibly corresponds to TRBD1 (6 bases). This CDR3 spans 14 amino acids. Germline CDR1 reads SGHTA; CDR2 reads FQGNSA. V shed 2 bases and J shed 4 bases, with 11 bases lying between them.

This clonotype has at least ten counts. The chain combines TRBV7-9 with TRBJ2-3; D assignment may be TRBD1 or TRBD2 (6 bases each). V was trimmed by 2 bases and J by 2 bases, leaving 11 bases between them. Per the germline V gene, CDR1 is SEHNR and CDR2 is FQNEAQ (reference sequence). This CDR3 has 15 residues. The CDR3 region is CASSLWRGNTDTQYF. CDR3 bases: TGTGCCAGCAGCTTATGGAGGGGGAACACAGATACGCAGTATTTT.

There are many counts of this clonotype. The CDR3 is CASSPVGEETQYF. The CDR3 DNA is TGTGCCAGCAGCCCCGTTGGGGAAGAGACCCAGTACTTC. The chain couples TRBV5-6 to TRBJ2-5; D unclear. Germline V gene data show CDR1 as SGHDT and CDR2 as YYEEEE. V lost 4 bases and J 3 bases, leaving 10 bases between the germline ends. This CDR3 has 13 residues. Looking up the rest from reference TRBV5-6 and TRBJ2-5 gives the full variable domain: DAGVTQSPTHLIKTRGQQVTLRCSPKSGHDTVSWYQQALGQGPQFIFQYYEEEERQRGNFPDRFSGHQFPNYSSELNVNALLLGDSALYLCASSPVGEETQYFGPGTRLLVL.

This clonotype has a handful of counts. The genes are TRBV7-2 and TRBJ1-4, with 9 positions matching TRBD1. Germline V gene sequence: CDR1 SGHTA, CDR2 FQGNSA. Unmatched junction bases numbered 9, after V lost 4 bases and J lost 3 bases. This CDR3 has 17 residues. CDR3 region: CASSSGRTGASNEKLFF. The DNA of the CDR3 is TGTGCCAGCAGCTCCGGCCGGACAGGGGCTTCTAATGAAAAACTGTTTTTT.